Listed below are T cell receptor beta chains from one sample, sequenced in a study of cytomegalovirus exposure and HLA in healthy donors. Sequenced by immunoSEQ multiplex PCR; TCRdb stores in-frame clones only, minus some. The sample lists some 190,000 clones, around 76% seen once, with about 1.5% in the top ten. Sequenced: PBMCs. These receptors were taken from a middle-aged man in good health and CMV-seronegative. The CDR3 runs from the conserved cysteine through the conserved F or W. D genes are given only for firm matches. Clone size appears in some rows only: once, few, many, or a class for an expanded clone.

clone_size j_call v_call d_call cdr3_nt cdr3_aa
- TRBJ2-7 TRBV7-6 TRBD2 TGTGCCAGCAGCCCAGCCCGGACTAGCGGCTCCTACGAGCAGTACTTC CASSPARTSGSYEQYF
- TRBJ1-5 TRBV19 - TGTGCCAGTAGTATCCGGCGGGAGCAGCCCCAGCATTTT CASSIRREQPQHF
- TRBJ1-6 TRBV9 TRBD1 TGTGCCAGCAGCGTAGAGGGGACAGGCAATTCACCCCTCCACTTT CASSVEGTGNSPLHF
- TRBJ2-2 TRBV4-3 TRBD2 TGCGCCAGCAGCCAAGACCCGGGAGGGGCGAACACCGGGGAGCTGTTTTTT CASSQDPGGANTGELFF
- TRBJ1-6 TRBV4-3 - TGCGCCAGCAGCCAAGAACGGACTCTTTCGGGGGGGAGGTCACCCCTCCACTTT CASSQERTLSGGRSPLHF
few TRBJ2-1 TRBV28 - TGTGCCAGCAGTTTAGTGGGAGGAAATGACAATGAGCAGTTCTTC CASSLVGGNDNEQFF
- TRBJ1-2 TRBV2 - TGTGCCAGCATTCTGGCAGGGTGGGACTATGGCTACACCTTC CASILAGWDYGYTF
- TRBJ2-1 TRBV7-3 - TGTGCCAGCAGCTTGGGATTCGGGATCGATGAGCAGTTCTTC CASSLGFGIDEQFF
- TRBJ1-1 TRBV11-2 - TGTGCCAGCACCCCTCGGGAGGGGGAGAACACTGAAGCTTTCTTT CASTPREGENTEAFF
- TRBJ2-2 TRBV13 - TGTGCCAGCAGTTATGAGGGCGGGGAGCTGTTTTTT CASSYEGGELFF
- TRBJ2-5 TRBV5-1 TRBD2 TGCGCCAGCAGCAGAGGGACTAGCGGGAGAGAAGAGACCCAGTACTTC CASSRGTSGREETQYF
- TRBJ2-5 TRBV5-1 TRBD2 TGCGCCAGCAGCTTCTCGGTAGCGGGGGACCAAGAGACCCAGTACTTC CASSFSVAGDQETQYF
- TRBJ1-2 TRBV19 - TGTGCCAGTAGGGACAGTAACTATGGCTACACCTTC CASRDSNYGYTF
- TRBJ1-1 TRBV28 - TGTGCCAGCAGTACACGACACCACGGGAACACTGAAGCTTTCTTT CASSTRHHGNTEAFF
- TRBJ2-1 TRBV6-6 - TGTGCCAGCAGTTTCGGGATATCCTACAATGAGCAGTTCTTC CASSFGISYNEQFF
- TRBJ2-7 TRBV5-5 TRBD1 TGTGCCAGCACCAGGACAGGGGCCGAGCAGTACTTC CASTRTGAEQYF
- TRBJ2-7 TRBV6-5 - TGTGCCAGCAGACAGGAGTGGGCAACCCACGAGCAGTACTTC CASRQEWATHEQYF
- TRBJ1-1 TRBV5-4 - TGTGCCAGCAGCTTCGGCAGGGTGAACACTGAAGCTTTCTTT CASSFGRVNTEAFF
once TRBJ1-2 TRBV20-1 - TGCAGTGCTAGAGTCGCGGATGGCTACACCTTC CSARVADGYTF
- TRBJ2-2 TRBV7-9 TRBD1 TGTGCCAGCAGCTTAAGTACAGGGGCCGGGGAGCTGTTTTTT CASSLSTGAGELFF
- TRBJ2-1 TRBV6-5 - TGTGCCAGCAAGCAGACCGCAGGGGCCTACAATGAGCAGTTCTTC CASKQTAGAYNEQFF
- TRBJ2-7 TRBV30 - TGTGCCTGGAGTACAGGGATACTCTACGAGCAGTACTTC CAWSTGILYEQYF
- TRBJ1-1 TRBV27 - TGTGCCAGCAGTCCCACAGTGAACACTGAAGCTTTCTTT CASSPTVNTEAFF
- TRBJ2-1 TRBV29-1 TRBD2 TGCAGCGTAACCGGGACTAGTGTGAATGAGCAGTTCTTC CSVTGTSVNEQFF
- TRBJ1-2 TRBV28 TRBD1 TGTGCCAGCAGTTTAAGCCCCCAGGACAGGGGGCGGAAAGGCTACACCTTC CASSLSPQDRGRKGYTF
- TRBJ1-2 TRBV6-5 TRBD1 TGTGCCAGCAACAGGGACAGATTCTTC CASNRDRFF
- TRBJ2-7 TRBV5-5 - TGTGCCAGCTCGCGATATAGCTCCTACGAGCAGTACTTC CASSRYSSYEQYF
- TRBJ1-2 TRBV30 TRBD1 TGTGCCTGGAGCGAGGACAGGGGCTATGGCTACACCTTC CAWSEDRGYGYTF
- TRBJ1-1 TRBV19 - TGTGCCAGTAGCCCGGGGTTAAACACTGAAGCTTTCTTT CASSPGLNTEAFF
once TRBJ2-3 TRBV27 - TGTGCCAGCAGTTTAAATGGGTGGAGGAAGGTATCGGGCACAGATACGCAGTATTTT CASSLNGWRKVSGTDTQYF
few TRBJ2-7 TRBV6-5 TRBD1 TGTGCCAGCAGTTCATCCCCGGACAGGGGCTACGAGCAGTACTTC CASSSSPDRGYEQYF
- TRBJ1-6 TRBV9 - TGTGCCAGCAGCCACGGAGGGCGTACCGATTCACCCCTCCACTTT CASSHGGRTDSPLHF
- TRBJ2-1 TRBV9 - TGTGCCAGCAGCCCGCCGGGTTATTTTGTAGGGGATGAGCAGTTCTTC CASSPPGYFVGDEQFF
- TRBJ2-2 TRBV11-3 TRBD2 TGTGCCAGCAGTTCCCTGCCGGGACTAGCGGATCCCTCGAACACCGGGGAGCTGTTTTTT CASSSLPGLADPSNTGELFF